The rows below give T cell receptor beta chains drawn from one sample of a study of response to subunit inactivated influenza vaccine. MiXCR was run by TCRdb on the RT-PCR reads, yielding one entry per CDR3 protein. Here the sample spans roughly 550,000 distinct CDR3 sequences, under 25% being singletons. The same specimen was also included in a second study, on T cells expressing NK-cell markers.

Material: CD4+ T cells sorted from PBMCs, obtained 12 days after vaccination. The receptors shown here come from a man aged 50 or older who received an inactivated influenza vaccine. Both conserved end residues are part of each CDR3. A D gene is named only where the DNA matches it firmly. Clone size is not always given. Where it is, it says once, few, many or a class for expanded clones.

d_call clone_size cdr3_length j_call v_call cdr3_nt cdr3_aa
TRBD2 few 15 TRBJ2-5 TRBV20-1 TGCAGTGCCATTGATAGCGGGGGGCTCCAAGAGACCCAGTACTTC CSAIDSGGLQETQYF
TRBD1 . 16 TRBJ2-1 TRBV7-9 TGTGCCAGCAGCTTAGCGAAAGGACAGGGGACAAATGAGCAGTTCTTC CASSLAKGQGTNEQFF
. few 13 TRBJ2-7 TRBV18 TGTGCCAGCTCACCGTACCCGGGGTCCGAGCAGTACTTC CASSPYPGSEQYF
. few 12 TRBJ1-1 TRBV20-1 TGCAGTGCTTCCCATGGGGGCACTGAAGCTTTCTTT CSASHGGTEAFF
. . 14 TRBJ2-1 TRBV9 TGTGCCAGCAGCGTCAAGGCGGGGGCCAATGAGCAGTTCTTC CASSVKAGANEQFF
. . 14 TRBJ1-1 TRBV7-8 TGTGCCACCAATCTGGGGGGGCTGACCACTGAAGCTTTCTTT CATNLGGLTTEAFF
. . 14 TRBJ2-6 TRBV12-3/TRBV12-4 TGTGCCAGCAGTTTCGCCAGTAGGGCCAACGTCCTGACTTTC CASSFASRANVLTF
. few 13 TRBJ1-2 TRBV2 TGTGCCAGCAGGGTCGGCCAGGGGAATGGCTACACCTTC CASRVGQGNGYTF
TRBD1 . 13 TRBJ2-5 TRBV4-1 TGCGCCAGCAGCCACCCCGACAGGGGATCCCAGTACTTC CASSHPDRGSQYF
. few 12 TRBJ2-1 TRBV7-2 TGTGCCAGCAGCTTAAGGAGGGGAGAGCAGTTCTTC CASSLRRGEQFF
TRBD1 few 17 TRBJ2-5 TRBV12-3/TRBV12-4 TGTGCCAGCAGCCCGGCTCCCGGGACAGGGTTACGGGAGACCCAGTACTTC CASSPAPGTGLRETQYF
. . 12 TRBJ2-7 TRBV18 TGTGCCAGCTCACTAGAAATCAGCGAGCAGTACTTC CASSLEISEQYF
. . 13 TRBJ2-7 TRBV7-6 TGTGCCAGCAGCCCACCTGGGGTAGACGAGCAGTACTTC CASSPPGVDEQYF
TRBD2 few 14 TRBJ2-1 TRBV10-3 TGTGCCATCAGGGGGACTAGCGAGGGCAATGAGCAGTTCTTC CAIRGTSEGNEQFF
. few 18 TRBJ2-6 TRBV11-1 TGTGCCAGCAGCTTAGCTCTTAGGGGGAACTCTGGGGCCAACGTCCTGACTTTC CASSLALRGNSGANVLTF
. few 16 TRBJ2-3 TRBV10-3 TGTGCCATCAGTGAGGTTGCAGGGACCCTACCAGATACGCAGTATTTT CAISEVAGTLPDTQYF
TRBD2 . 14 TRBJ2-7 TRBV3-1 TGTGCCAGTTCTCATAGCGGGGGCTCCTACGAGCAGTACTTC CASSHSGGSYEQYF
. . 11 TRBJ2-3 TRBV6-1 TGTGCCAGCAGTGTACCAGATACGCAGTATTTT CASSVPDTQYF
. few 15 TRBJ1-5 TRBV18 TGTGCCAGCTCACCTCAACAGATCGAGGGTCAGCCCCAGCATTTT CASSPQQIEGQPQHF
. few 12 TRBJ1-2 TRBV6-6 TGTGCCAGCAGTGGACTCCTCTATGGCTACACCTTC CASSGLLYGYTF
. few 14 TRBJ1-1 TRBV5-4 TGTGCCAGCAGCTTTGGGGCGAGGGACACTGAAGCTTTCTTT CASSFGARDTEAFF
. . 14 TRBJ2-7 TRBV20-1 TGCAGTGCTTCAAAGGGGCCATTTCAGTACGAGCAGTACTTC CSASKGPFQYEQYF
TRBD1 many 13 TRBJ1-1 TRBV29-1 TGCAGCGTTAAGGGGACAGGGGGAACTGAAGCTTTCTTT CSVKGTGGTEAFF
TRBD1 few 16 TRBJ2-3 TRBV25-1 TGTGCCAGCAGTGACCCACAGGGGAGAGGCAGAGATACGCAGTATTTT CASSDPQGRGRDTQYF
. few 15 TRBJ2-6 TRBV7-6 TGTGCCAGCAGCTTAGGTGACTCTGGGGCCAACGTCCTGACTTTC CASSLGDSGANVLTF
TRBD1 . 12 TRBJ2-5 TRBV20-1 TGCAGTGGTAGGGGGCACCAAGGGACCCAGTACTTC CSGRGHQGTQYF
TRBD2 . 15 TRBJ2-1 TRBV29-1 TGCAGCGCGAACCTCGGGACTAGCGGGTACAATGAGCAGTTCTTC CSANLGTSGYNEQFF
TRBD1 . 15 TRBJ2-7 TRBV27 TGTGCCAGCAGGGAGACTTGGACAGGGGGCTACGAGCAGTACTTC CASRETWTGGYEQYF
. . 13 TRBJ1-2 TRBV20-1 TGCAGTGCCCTGGAACGGGGGGCCTATGGCTACACCTTC CSALERGAYGYTF
. . 17 TRBJ1-3 TRBV6-1 TGTGCCAGCAGCCCCACGTTAGCCCCCGCGACCGGAAACACCATATATTTT CASSPTLAPATGNTIYF
. . 15 TRBJ1-5 TRBV6-2/TRBV6-3 TGTGCCAGCAAAACGGCTGGAGCGAGGGGTCAGCCCCAGCATTTT CASKTAGARGQPQHF
. few 14 TRBJ2-3 TRBV7-2 TGTGCCAGCAGCTTACTAGATCGCACAGATACGCAGTATTTT CASSLLDRTDTQYF